The 25 T cell receptor beta chains in this list originate from one sample, sequenced in a study of early T cells in non-severe SARS-CoV-2 infection. TCRdb recomputed calls from the 5' RACE reads with MiXCR, one row per CDR3 protein. The sample includes about 60,000 distinct CDR3 sequences, roughly an eighth of them seen just once. Source material: whole blood. The origin of the receptors is an adult who was a healthcare worker with PCR-confirmed SARS-CoV-2 infection or an uninfected control (not recorded which).

The chain joins TRBV7-2 to TRBJ2-7; no definite D call. CDR1 SGHTA and CDR2 FQGNSA come from the germline V gene. V lost 0 bases and J lost 1, with 7 bases in between. The length of the CDR3 is 14 residues. The CDR3 coding sequence is TGTGCCAGCAGCTTAGCTAAGAATTCCTACGAGCAGTACTTC. Protein product: CASSLAKNSYEQYF.

This clonotype has just one count. The rearrangement links TRBV29-1 to TRBJ1-1, with a weak D call TRBD1 (6 bases). CDR1 and CDR2 from the germline V gene are SQVTM and ANQGSEA. Between the trimmed V and J ends, which lost 7 bases and 8 bases, there was a span of 17 bases. There are 12 residues in the CDR3. The CDR3 protein is CSADLSDSEAFF. The CDR3 coding sequence is TGCAGCGCCGATCTTTCGGACAGCGAAGCTTTCTTT.

Ten or more counts support this clonotype. The chain is built from TRBV28 and TRBJ2-1; D is perhaps TRBD2 (5 bases). The CDR3 sequence is 13 residues long. Germline-derived CDR1 and CDR2 are MDHEN and SYDVKM. V lost 2 bases to trimming and J lost 7 bases, with 9 bases between them. The CDR3 region has the DNA TGTGCCAGCAGTTTAACTAGTCTGAATGAGCAGTTCTTC. Its protein product is CASSLTSLNEQFF. Full variable domain (missing parts from reference TRBV28 and TRBJ2-1): DVKVTQSSRYLVKRTGEKVFLECVQDMDHENMFWYRQDPGLGLRLIYFSYDVKMKEKGDIPEGYSVSREKKERFSLILESASTNQTSMYLCASSLTSLNEQFFGPGTRLTVL.

Ten or more counts support this clonotype. The rearrangement uses TRBV2 and TRBJ1-1; weak D call: TRBD1 (6 bases). CDR3 length equals 13 residues. The V gene lost 4 bases and the J gene lost 5 bases, with 11 bases spanning the gap. Germline CDR1 SNHLY, CDR2 FYNNEI. The CDR3 DNA follows: TGTGCCAGCAGTGCAGGGGATGGGACTGAAGCTTTCTTT. It is translated as CASSAGDGTEAFF.

This clonotype has a count of ten or more. CDR3 bases: TGTGCCAGCAGGGCGACAAACACCGGGGAGCTGTTTTTT. Its protein product is CASRATNTGELFF. The rearrangement uses TRBV6-5 and TRBJ2-2; D unresolved. The CDR3 has 13 residues. Germline V gene data show CDR1 as MNHEY and CDR2 as SVGAGI. The V gene lost 6 bases and the J gene lost 2 bases, with 7 bases spanning the gap.

This clonotype was detected ten times or more. The V gene is TRBV7-6, the J gene TRBJ2-4; 9 bases are shared with TRBD1. CDR1 is SGHVS and CDR2 is FNYEAQ in the germline V gene. Trimming took 5 bases from V and 6 from J; bases not matched to a gene: 5. The CDR3 spans 14 residues. CDR3 sequence (DNA): TGTGCCAGCAGCAGGGACAGGGAGGGAAACATTCAGTACTTC. It codes for CASSRDREGNIQYF.

The chain uses TRBV4-1 and TRBJ2-5; D may be TRBD1 (6 bases). This CDR3 is 15 amino acids long. Looked up from germline, CDR1 is MGHRA and CDR2 is YSYEKL. Trimming pared 0 bases from V and 5 bases from J, leaving 13 bases between. CDR3 residues: CASSQDVAGVETQYF. The CDR3 DNA sequence: TGCGCCAGCAGCCAAGATGTTGCAGGGGTGGAGACCCAGTACTTC.

The chain employs TRBV29-1 and TRBJ2-7, with a possible D match to TRBD2 (5 bases). Germline V lookup: CDR1 SQVTM, CDR2 ANQGSEA. The CDR3 is made up of 12 amino acids. Trimming pared 4 bases from V and 4 bases from J, leaving 11 bases between. DNA for the CDR3: TGCAGCGTTGTAACTGGAGGTTACGAGCAGTACTTC. Encoded protein: CSVVTGGYEQYF.

This clonotype was picked up a small number of times. The V gene is TRBV28, the J gene TRBJ2-1; TRBD2 agrees at 11 bases. The CDR3 is 20 amino acids. V lost 4 bases to trimming and J lost 0 bases; unmatched junction nucleotides: 14. Germline values: CDR1 MDHEN, CDR2 SYDVKM. For the CDR3, the DNA is TGTGCCAGCAGTTGGTCCGGGGCTAGCGGGAGGAGAAGCTCCTACAATGAGCAGTTCTTC. Translation: CASSWSGASGRRSSYNEQFF.

The sample holds a few counts of this clonotype. The chain couples TRBV12-5 to TRBJ1-5; perhaps TRBD1 as D (5 bases). CDR1 is LGHNT and CDR2 is FRNRAP in the germline V gene. V lost 0 bases, J lost 2 bases, and 8 bases lay in between. The CDR3 length is 15 residues. Here the CDR3 reads CASGLVGVGNQPQHF. CDR3 nucleotide sequence: TGTGCTAGTGGTTTGGTAGGGGTCGGCAATCAGCCCCAGCATTTT.

This clonotype was observed a handful of times. The chain carries TRBV6-6 and TRBJ2-1; D remains ambiguous. CDR1 and CDR2 (germline): MNHNY, SVGAGI (reference sequence). V was cut by 2 bases and J by 10 bases, with 6 bases left in between. CDR3 length: 11 amino acids. The CDR3 here is CASSYVSEQFF. The CDR3 coding sequence is TGTGCCAGCAGTTACGTCTCGGAGCAGTTCTTC.

This chain connects TRBV5-1 to TRBJ2-1; 9 positions match TRBD2. This CDR3 has 16 amino acids. Trimming cost V 0 bases and J 0 bases; bases outside gene matches: 1. CDR1 SGHRS and CDR2 YFSETQ come from the germline V gene. Written as DNA, the CDR3 is TGCGCCAGCAGCTTGGGACTAGCGGCCTCCTACAATGAGCAGTTCTTC. Encoded protein: CASSLGLAASYNEQFF.

This clonotype was seen many times. The genes are TRBV6-5 and TRBJ1-6; possible D gene TRBD1, 5 bases. The CDR3 length is 13 residues. V was pared by 10 bases and J by 3 bases, with 10 bases between. Germline V gene lookup returns CDR1 MNHEY and CDR2 SVGAGI. The CDR3 DNA follows: TGTGCCATCGGGGGTAGCTATAATTCACCCCTCCACTTT. Translation: CAIGGSYNSPLHF.

The V call is TRBV20-1, the J call TRBJ2-1; D is possibly TRBD2 (6 bases). V shed 5 bases and J shed 8 bases, with 22 bases lying between them. The CDR3 length is 15 residues. Germline loops: CDR1 DFQATT, CDR2 SNEGSKA (reference sequence). The CDR3 nucleotides are TGCAGTGCTGAACCAGGGAGGACAATTGTAGATGAGCAGTTCTTC. As protein: CSAEPGRTIVDEQFF.

This clonotype was observed a few times. The chain is built from TRBV5-1 and TRBJ1-2; TRBD1 agrees at 9 bases. The trim removed 3 bases at V and 6 bases at J, leaving 9 bases unmatched. The germline V gene has CDR1 SGHRS and CDR2 YFSETQ. This CDR3 spans 15 amino acids. This CDR3 is CASSSGTGIGHGYTF. The CDR3 DNA is TGCGCCAGCAGCTCTGGGACAGGGATCGGGCATGGCTACACCTTC.

Many counts were recorded for this clonotype. The chain employs TRBV12-3 or TRBV12-4 and TRBJ2-7; 15 bases align to TRBD2. This CDR3 spans 17 amino acids. V lost 5 bases to trimming and J lost 0 bases; unmatched junction nucleotides: 5. For the CDR3, the DNA is TGTGCCAGCAGTCCGGGACTAGCGGGGGGTAGCTCCTACGAGCAGTACTTC. Protein sequence: CASSPGLAGGSSYEQYF.

The sample holds a few counts of this clonotype. V gene TRBV7-2 combines with J gene TRBJ2-7; D could derive from TRBD1 or TRBD2 (6 bases each). Germline V gene sequence: CDR1 SGHTA, CDR2 FQGNSA. The CDR3 runs 16 residues. Trimming took 0 bases from V and 0 from J, leaving 12 bases between them. CDR3 DNA: TGTGCCAGCAGCTTAGCGGGGGGACACCTCTCCTACGAGCAGTACTTC. It specifies CASSLAGGHLSYEQYF.

There are a few counts of this clonotype. V and J are TRBV20-1 and TRBJ2-1; 10 bases are a match to TRBD2. The CDR3 is made up of 17 amino acids. Germline V lookup: CDR1 DFQATT, CDR2 SNEGSKA (reference sequence). V dropped 1 base and J dropped 1; count of bases not matched to a gene: 7. CDR3: CSARVASGSRSYNEQFF. CDR3 nucleotides: TGCAGTGCTAGAGTAGCTAGCGGGAGCAGATCCTACAATGAGCAGTTCTTC.

At least ten counts were recorded for this clonotype. V and J are TRBV9 and TRBJ2-5, with 9 bases lining up with TRBD2. CDR1 is SGDLS, CDR2 YYNGEE, per germline. V shed 0 bases and J 2 bases; nucleotides not matched to a gene: 2. The CDR3 runs to 15 residues. In nucleotides, the CDR3 is TGTGCCAGCAGCGTAGCTAGCGGGGCTCAAGAGACCCAGTACTTC. Translated, it gives CASSVASGAQETQYF.

This sequence joins TRBV21-1 and TRBJ1-6. TRBV21-1 is a pseudogene. This CDR3 region has 16 residues. The CDR3 coding sequence is TGTGCCAAACATGGTAAACCTAGCTCCTATAATTCACCCCTCCACTTT. Translated, it gives CAKHGKPSSYNSPLHF.

This clonotype was picked up a small number of times. The J gene is TRBJ2-1, the V gene TRBV7-8; D might be TRBD2 (6 bases). The CDR3 runs 14 residues. CDR1 and CDR2 from the germline V gene are SGHVS and FQNEAQ. Trimming cost V 0 bases and J 4 bases, with 7 bases left between them. CDR3 loop: CASSLAGTYNEQFF. CDR3 DNA sequence: TGTGCCAGCAGCTTAGCCGGGACTTACAATGAGCAGTTCTTC.

This clonotype was seen many times. The J gene is TRBJ1-2, the V gene TRBV28; 8 nucleotides align to TRBD1. Trimming at V came to 8 bases and at J to 8 bases, leaving 10 bases not matched to a gene. The CDR3 is 13 residues long. Looked up from germline, CDR1 is MDHEN and CDR2 is SYDVKM. The CDR3 is CASSRDRITGYTF. The CDR3 nucleotides read TGTGCCAGCTCCCGGGACAGGATAACGGGCTACACCTTC.

The CDR3 reads CASGSWKPTGNTIYF. CDR3 nucleotides: TGTGCCAGCGGGTCGTGGAAGCCTACTGGAAACACCATATATTTT. V usage is TRBV28 and J usage is TRBJ1-3; D is unresolved. The V and J ends lost 8 bases and 2 bases respectively, with 16 bases between them. Germline V CDR1 and CDR2: MDHEN, SYDVKM. The CDR3 length is 15 residues.

This clonotype appeared many times. The J gene is TRBJ2-2, the V gene TRBV11-3; D is possibly TRBD1 (5 bases). The CDR3 loop spans 16 amino acids. Trimming shortened V by 3 bases and J by 4 bases, and 15 bases separated the two germline ends. Germline V gene data show CDR1 as SGHNT and CDR2 as YENEEA. CDR3 sequence: CASSLGLSTGTGELFF. The CDR3, as DNA: TGTGCCAGCAGCTTGGGGCTTTCAACGGGCACCGGGGAGCTGTTTTTT.

In this sample, this clonotype turned up many times. CDR3 nucleotide sequence: TGTGCCAGCAGCCCCGTGACCCAAGAGACCCAGTACTTC. It encodes CASSPVTQETQYF. This chain joins TRBV7-9 and TRBJ2-5; D is undetermined. V lost 5 bases, J lost 1 base, and 8 bases lay in between. CDR1 SEHNR and CDR2 FQNEAQ come from the germline V gene (reference sequence). The CDR3 runs 13 residues.